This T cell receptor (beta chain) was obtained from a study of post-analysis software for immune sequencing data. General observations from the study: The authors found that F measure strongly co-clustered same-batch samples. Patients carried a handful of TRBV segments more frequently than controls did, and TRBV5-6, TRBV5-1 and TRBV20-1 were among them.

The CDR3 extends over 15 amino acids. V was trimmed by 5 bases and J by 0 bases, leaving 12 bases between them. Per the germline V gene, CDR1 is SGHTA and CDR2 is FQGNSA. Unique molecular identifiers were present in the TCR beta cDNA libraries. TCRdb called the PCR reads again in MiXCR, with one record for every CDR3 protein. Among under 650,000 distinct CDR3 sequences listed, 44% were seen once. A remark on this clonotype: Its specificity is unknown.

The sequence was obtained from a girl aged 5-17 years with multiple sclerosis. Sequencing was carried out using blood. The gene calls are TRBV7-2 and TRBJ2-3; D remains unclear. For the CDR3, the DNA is TGTGCCAGCAGCAGGACGTTGTTTAGCACAGATACGCAGTATTTT. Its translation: CASSRTLFSTDTQYF.